The subject of this entry is one T cell receptor (beta chain). The assay was immunoSEQ multiplex PCR, and TCRdb's table has in-frame clones only and misses some. The sample consists of about 75,000 clones, around 74% of them appearing once. V was shortened by 5 bases and J by 6 bases, with 11 bases between the two germline ends. Per the germline V gene, CDR1 is SGHRS and CDR2 is YFSETQ. The CDR3 consists of 13 residues. This sample was taken from a study of blood T cell repertoires in COVID-19. Overall study: Both acute and convalescent COVID-19 samples were obtained from the United States, Italy and Spain. Sample material is recorded as cDNA or gDNA derived from T cells, B-cell-depleted T cells, or PBMCs.

The chain employs TRBV5-1 and TRBJ1-4, with D perhaps TRBD1 (6 bases). The specimen sequenced was peripheral blood. This clonotype was obtained from a woman of 80 years or more with active or convalescent COVID-19. CDR3 DNA sequence: TGCGCCAGCAGACTAGGGGGAGATGAAAAACTGTTTTTT. Translation gives CASRLGGDEKLFF.